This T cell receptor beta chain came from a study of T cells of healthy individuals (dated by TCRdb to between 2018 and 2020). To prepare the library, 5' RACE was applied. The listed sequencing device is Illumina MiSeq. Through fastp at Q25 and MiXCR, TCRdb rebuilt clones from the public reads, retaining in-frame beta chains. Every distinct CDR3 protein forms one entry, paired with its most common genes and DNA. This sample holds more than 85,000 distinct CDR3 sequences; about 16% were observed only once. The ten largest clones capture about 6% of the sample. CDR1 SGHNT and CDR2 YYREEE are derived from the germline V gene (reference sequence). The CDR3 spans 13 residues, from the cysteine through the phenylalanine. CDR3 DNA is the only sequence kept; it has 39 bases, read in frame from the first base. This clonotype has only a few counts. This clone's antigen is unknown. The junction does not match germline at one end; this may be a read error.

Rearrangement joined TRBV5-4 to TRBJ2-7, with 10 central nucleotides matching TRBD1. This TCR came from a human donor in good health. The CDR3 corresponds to CASNLDRGGEQYF. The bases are TGTGCCAGCAACTTGGACAGGGGGGGCGAGCAGTACTTC.